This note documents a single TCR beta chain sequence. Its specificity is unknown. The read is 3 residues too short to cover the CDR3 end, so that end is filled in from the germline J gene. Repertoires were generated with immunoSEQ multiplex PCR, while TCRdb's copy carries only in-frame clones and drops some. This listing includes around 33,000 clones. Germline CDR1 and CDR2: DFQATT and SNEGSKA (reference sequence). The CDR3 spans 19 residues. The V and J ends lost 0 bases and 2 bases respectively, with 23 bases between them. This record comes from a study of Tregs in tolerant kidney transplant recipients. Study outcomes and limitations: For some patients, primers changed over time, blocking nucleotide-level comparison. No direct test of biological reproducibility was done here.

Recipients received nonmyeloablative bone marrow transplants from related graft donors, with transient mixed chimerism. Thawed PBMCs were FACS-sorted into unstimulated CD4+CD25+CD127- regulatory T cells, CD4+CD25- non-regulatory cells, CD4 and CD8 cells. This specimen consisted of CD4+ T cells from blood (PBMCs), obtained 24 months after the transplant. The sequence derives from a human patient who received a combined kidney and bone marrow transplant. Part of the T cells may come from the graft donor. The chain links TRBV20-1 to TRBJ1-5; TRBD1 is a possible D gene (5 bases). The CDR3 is CSARDMMKKSVGGNQPQHF. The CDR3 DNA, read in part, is TGCAGTGCTAGAGATATGATGAAAAAAAGCGTAGGGGGCAATCAGCCC.